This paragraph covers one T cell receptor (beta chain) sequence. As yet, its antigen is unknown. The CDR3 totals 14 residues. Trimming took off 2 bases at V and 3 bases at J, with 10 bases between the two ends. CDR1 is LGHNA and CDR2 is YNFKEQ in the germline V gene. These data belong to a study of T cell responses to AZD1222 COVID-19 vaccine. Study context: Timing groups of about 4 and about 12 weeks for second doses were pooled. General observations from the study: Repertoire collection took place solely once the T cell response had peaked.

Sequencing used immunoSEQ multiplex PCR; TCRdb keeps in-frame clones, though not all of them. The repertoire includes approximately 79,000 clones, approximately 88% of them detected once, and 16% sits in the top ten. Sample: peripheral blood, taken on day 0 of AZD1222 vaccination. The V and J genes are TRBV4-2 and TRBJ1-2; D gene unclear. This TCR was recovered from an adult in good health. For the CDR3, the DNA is TGTGCCAGCAGCCAAAGGGAGGCGTACTATGGCTACACCTTC. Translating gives CASSQREAYYGYTF.